The 4 T cell receptor beta chains reported below all come from one sample, sequenced in a study of molecular identifiers for immune sequencing clone quantification. Each CDR3 protein gets one entry after TCRdb re-called the PCR reads with MiXCR. Among approximately 670,000 distinct CDR3 sequences, about 20% were seen once, and the ten largest hold 0.85%. Material: naive CD8+ T cells from blood, with Jurkat cell RNA spiked in. Regarding subset: FACS-sorted CD8+CD4-CCR7+CD45RA+ naive T cells. These receptors all come from a human donor in good health. Some libraries in this study had Jurkat cell RNA spiked in.

Notes on this clonotype: At one of its ends the junction is not consistent with the germline gene, which may arise from a read error. The rearrangement joins TRBV7-9 to TRBJ2-1; 8 bases fit TRBD1. Germline V gene sequence: CDR1 SEHNR, CDR2 FQNEAQ (reference sequence). The CDR3 loop spans 15 amino acids. CDR3: CASGLGGQGANEQFF. In nucleotides, the CDR3 is TGTGCCAGCGGCTTAGGAGGGCAGGGGGCCAATGAGCAGTTCTTC. The whole variable domain, remainder taken from reference TRBV7-9 and TRBJ2-1, is DTGVSQNPRHKITKRGQNVTFRCDPISEHNRLYWYRQTLGQGPEFLTYFQNEAQLEKSRLLSDRFSAERPKGSFSTLEIQRTEQGDSAMYLCASGLGGQGANEQFFGPGTRLTVL.

For this clonotype: Since a much larger clone is just one base distant, this may be a read error. The chain uses TRBV6-2 or TRBV6-3 and TRBJ2-3, with a possible D match to TRBD2 (6 bases). This CDR3 comprises 15 residues. The V and J ends lost 7 bases and 6 bases respectively, with 20 bases between them. The V gene's germline CDR1 is MNHEY and CDR2 SVGEGT. CDR3 sequence (DNA): TGTGCCAGCACCCACGGGACTGGCAGGGACGATACGCAGTATTTT. Protein product: CASTHGTGRDDTQYF.

This clonotype was seen many times. The chain uses TRBV19 and TRBJ2-3; D may be TRBD2 (6 bases). V was clipped by 10 bases and J by 4 bases, with 18 bases between them. CDR3 length: 14 residues. In germline, CDR1 is LNHDA, CDR2 SQIVND (reference sequence). In nucleotides, the CDR3 is TGTGCCACCCAGCGGCGGGGCTGGGCAGATACGCAGTATTTT. The encoded protein is CATQRRGWADTQYF.

Notes on this clonotype: Being one base from a much bigger clone, this may be a read error. The V and J genes are TRBV29-1 and TRBJ2-7; D gene uncertain. This CDR3 contains 13 residues. CDR1 SQVTM and CDR2 ANQGSEA come from the germline V gene. Trimming took off 6 bases at V and 2 bases at J, with 14 bases between the two ends. This chain's CDR3 is CSVYMGGAYEQYF. The CDR3 DNA reads as TGCAGCGTCTACATGGGTGGGGCCTACGAGCAGTACTTC.